A single T cell receptor (beta chain) is shown here with its context. PCR was performed using 60 Vbeta and 13 Jbeta primers. The method was immunoSEQ multiplex PCR; TCRdb's version includes in-frame clones alone and lacks a portion of them. The table includes approximately 150,000 clones, 61% detected once. The data derive from a study of cytomegalovirus exposure and HLA in healthy donors. CDR3 length equals 14 residues. V lost 8 bases to trimming and J lost 9 bases; unmatched junction nucleotides: 13. Germline V gene sequence: CDR1 ENHRY, CDR2 SYGVKD. Sequencing used PBMCs. This chain uses TRBV10-3 with TRBJ1-5, with 7 bases aligning to TRBD1. This TCR derives from a male donor in good health and CMV-seronegative. Here the CDR3 reads CAIVPGQRRRPQHF. In DNA form, the CDR3 reads TGTGCCATCGTTCCGGGACAGCGAAGGCGGCCCCAGCATTTT.